Described below is a single TCR beta chain sequence and its context. Antigen unknown. Clones were read by immunoSEQ multiplex PCR, and TCRdb kept only the in-frame ones, dropping some. Of tens of thousands of clones in the sample, 85% to 95% were seen once. Per the germline V gene, CDR1 is LGHNA and CDR2 is YSLEER. The ends were cut back, 0 bases at V and 0 bases at J, with 20 bases in the middle. The CDR3 has 19 amino acids. These data originate in a study of graft-versus-host responses after intestinal transplantation. Study context: The whole recipient group had anti-thymocyte globulin induction followed by tacrolimus and steroids for around 3 years. Whole-study results and caveats: Allografts of patients with graft-donor T cell macrochimerism showed high graft-versus-host to host-versus-graft clone ratios.

This TCR was sampled from a human donor who received an intestinal transplant. The source material was unstimulated CD8+ T cells sorted from spleen or lymph node cells, sampled before intestinal transplant. The chain joins TRBV4-3 to TRBJ1-1; D unclear. The chain's CDR3 is CASSQERRRLLSMNTEAFF. CDR3 bases: TGCGCCAGCAGCCAAGAAAGGCGCAGGTTACTTTCCATGAACACTGAAGCTTTCTTT.